This entry lists 7 T cell receptor beta chains sequenced from one sample in a study of blood T cell repertoires in COVID-19. Data came from immunoSEQ multiplex PCR; TCRdb stores just in-frame clones and leaves some out. This sample has hundreds of thousands of clones, with just over 85% found just once. The sequencing input was PBMCs or T cells enriched from blood (not recorded which). The receptors were sampled from a man aged 18-30 years who had recovered from COVID-19.

The V call is TRBV5-8, the J call TRBJ2-3; TRBD1 is a possible D gene (6 bases). Germline CDR1 and CDR2: SGHTS and YDEGEE. The CDR3 consists of 17 residues. V dropped 4 bases and J dropped 4 bases, with 22 bases sitting between them. The DNA of the CDR3 is TGTGCCAGCAGCCGAGGACAGACAGGTGGTTTCCCAGATACGCAGTATTTT. Amino acids: CASSRGQTGGFPDTQYF. Together with reference TRBV5-8 and TRBJ2-3, the CDR3 gives the full variable domain: EAGVTQSPTHLIKTRGQQATLRCSPISGHTSVYWYQQALGLGLQFLLWYDEGEERNRGNFPPRFSGRQFPNYSSELNVNALELEDSALYLCASSRGQTGGFPDTQYFGPGTRLTVL.

The chain joins TRBV5-6 to TRBJ2-5; a weak D match, TRBD2 (6 bases). Trimming shortened V by 3 bases and J by 4 bases, and 16 bases separated the two germline ends. CDR3 length equals 15 residues. Germline CDR1 reads SGHDT; CDR2 reads YYEEEE. The DNA of the CDR3 is TGTGCCAGCAGCTGGGGACTGGCAAATATAGAGACCCAGTACTTC. This translates into CASSWGLANIETQYF.

The chain is built from TRBV3-1 (or the pseudogene TRBV3-2) and TRBJ2-2, with TRBD2 matching 8 bases. This CDR3 contains 15 residues. From germline, CDR1 is LGHDT and CDR2 YNNKEL (reference sequence). J lost 3 bases, V lost 7 bases, and 7 bases had no gene match. CDR3: CASNEAGADTGELFF. CDR3 bases: TGTGCCAGCAACGAAGCGGGAGCCGACACCGGGGAGCTGTTTTTT.

This clone turned up a few times. The chain combines TRBV18 with TRBJ2-5; 10 positions agree with TRBD2. This CDR3 region has 17 residues. Germline assignment: CDR1 KGHSH and CDR2 LQKENI. Losses at the gene ends were 3 bases for V and 5 bases for J; bases not matched to a gene: 12. This chain's CDR3 is CASSPSSGGAKGETQYF. Here the CDR3 DNA reads TGTGCCAGCTCACCGTCCAGCGGGGGGGCCAAAGGCGAGACCCAGTACTTC.

V is TRBV7-2 and J is TRBJ2-2, with D perhaps TRBD1 (5 bases). The V gene's germline CDR1 is SGHTA and CDR2 FQGNSA. This CDR3 spans 15 amino acids. Trimming left V 6 bases short and J 2 bases short, with 13 bases between. The CDR3 DNA sequence: TGTGCCAGCAGGAAGCCAGGGCGAAACACCGGGGAGCTGTTTTTT. Translated: CASRKPGRNTGELFF.

The CDR3 loop is CASSFPPPYNYGYTF. The DNA of the CDR3 is TGTGCCAGCAGCTTCCCCCCTCCCTATAACTATGGCTACACCTTC. V gene TRBV7-9 combines with J gene TRBJ1-2; no definite D call. Germline V gene lookup returns CDR1 SEHNR and CDR2 FQNEAQ (reference sequence). Trimming cost V 3 bases and J 1 base, with 12 bases left between them. The CDR3 covers 15 residues.

The V call is TRBV5-1, the J call TRBJ2-6, with D unclear. The CDR3 spans 17 residues. In germline, CDR1 is SGHRS, CDR2 YFSETQ. V lost 3 bases and J 0 bases, leaving 13 bases between the germline ends. CDR3 nucleotide sequence: TGCGCCAGCAGCTCATACATCTTCCACTCTGGGGCCAACGTCCTGACTTTC. Amino acids: CASSSYIFHSGANVLTF.